The 26 T cell receptor beta chains presented below share a single source sample, sequenced in a study of T cell responses to AZD1222 COVID-19 vaccine. Sequencing used immunoSEQ multiplex PCR; TCRdb keeps in-frame clones, though not all of them. The sample contains roughly 140,000 clones, about nine tenths of which appear only once. Sample: peripheral blood, taken on day 0 of AZD1222 vaccination. These receptors were collected from an adult in good health.

The rearrangement links TRBV9 to TRBJ2-1, with TRBD1 matching over 12 bases. Trimming at V came to 1 base and at J to 9 bases, leaving 5 bases not matched to a gene. The CDR3 runs 15 residues. Germline CDR1 and CDR2: SGDLS and YYNGEE. The CDR3 loop is CASSVTGTGGFEQFF. The CDR3 DNA sequence: TGTGCCAGCAGCGTAACAGGGACAGGGGGCTTTGAGCAGTTCTTC. Based on the CDR3 plus reference TRBV9 and TRBJ2-1, the full variable domain is DSGVTQTPKHLITATGQRVTLRCSPRSGDLSVYWYQQSLDQGLQFLIQYYNGEERAKGNILERFSAQQFPDLHSELNLSSLELGDSALYFCASSVTGTGGFEQFFGPGTRLTVL.

V usage is TRBV5-1 and J usage is TRBJ1-2; 12 bases map to TRBD1. CDR1 is SGHRS and CDR2 is YFSETQ in the germline V gene. The CDR3 consists of 17 residues. J gave up 3 bases and V 2 bases, and 8 bases lay outside the gene matches. The CDR3 sequence: CASSFDGTGGVDYGYTF. DNA of the CDR3: TGCGCCAGCAGCTTTGATGGGACAGGGGGCGTAGACTATGGCTACACCTTC.

The CDR3 DNA follows: TGTGCCAGCAGCCCACGACCCGGGACAGGGATCTACGAGCAGTACTTC. It is translated as CASSPRPGTGIYEQYF. The V call is TRBV28, the J call TRBJ2-7, with 9 bases identical to TRBD1. CDR3 length: 16 amino acids. The germline V gene encodes CDR1 MDHEN and CDR2 SYDVKM. V was clipped by 6 bases and J by 3 bases; unmatched bases: 12.

This chain connects TRBV4-3 to TRBJ1-3, with D uncertain. Germline CDR1 is LGHNA and CDR2 is YSLEER. The CDR3 runs 16 residues. Trimming took 0 bases from V and 6 from J, leaving 15 bases between them. CDR3 nucleotide sequence: TGCGCCAGCAGCCAAGATCTCCCCAGGCGAGCAAACACCATATATTTT. This translates into CASSQDLPRRANTIYF.

V and J are TRBV19 and TRBJ1-2; 9 positions match TRBD1. V shed 8 bases and J 6 bases; nucleotides not matched to a gene: 19. The CDR3 consists of 17 residues. Germline V CDR1 and CDR2: LNHDA, SQIVND (reference sequence). CDR3 protein: CASGDITTGGPLHGYTF. The CDR3 DNA follows: TGTGCCAGTGGGGATATCACAACAGGGGGCCCACTCCATGGCTACACCTTC.

V usage is TRBV4-2 and J usage is TRBJ1-1, with a possible D match to TRBD1 (5 bases). The CDR3 contains 11 residues. Germline V gene data show CDR1 as LGHNA and CDR2 as YNFKEQ. CDR3 sequence reads: CATRANTEAFF. The CDR3 coding sequence is TGTGCTACCAGGGCGAACACTGAAGCTTTCTTT.

The chain combines TRBV28 with TRBJ1-6; 9 bases fit TRBD1. Germline CDR1 and CDR2: MDHEN and SYDVKM. The CDR3 sequence is 15 residues long. The V and J ends lost 3 bases and 5 bases, in that order; junction bases with no gene match: 2. The CDR3 region has the DNA TGTGCCAGCAGTTTGAGGGACAGGGATAATTCACCCCTCCACTTT. Translated: CASSLRDRDNSPLHF.

The table lists this clone with a count of one. The genes are TRBV4-2 and TRBJ2-2, with 9 bases aligning to TRBD1. Germline CDR1 LGHNA, CDR2 YNFKEQ. V trimming: 1 base; J trimming: 3 bases; junction bases outside the gene matches: 6. The CDR3 totals 17 residues. CDR3 in DNA: TGTGCCAGCAGCCAAGGCCGCGGGACAGGGTACACCGGGGAGCTGTTTTTT. This sequence encodes CASSQGRGTGYTGELFF.

This chain uses TRBV19 with TRBJ1-2; tentative D call: TRBD1 (5 bases). The germline gives CDR1 LNHDA, CDR2 SQIVND (reference sequence). The CDR3 covers 14 residues. V dropped 8 bases and J dropped 0 bases, with 13 bases sitting between them. The CDR3 loop reads CASLDSRTNYGYTF. The CDR3 bases are TGTGCCAGTCTTGACAGCCGTACTAACTATGGCTACACCTTC.

This CDR3 is CASSLQGANTIYF. DNA of the CDR3: TGCGCCAGCAGCTTACAGGGGGCAAACACCATATATTTT. V and J are TRBV5-1 and TRBJ1-3; 9 bases are shared with TRBD1. CDR1 and CDR2 (germline): SGHRS, YFSETQ. V gave up 2 bases and J gave up 6 bases; unmatched junction bases: 0. The CDR3 length is 13 residues.

CDR3 sequence (DNA): TGTGCCAGCAGCTTGTCGGAGGGATCACCCCTCCACTTT. Its translation: CASSLSEGSPLHF. The chain has TRBV11-3 and TRBJ1-6; D unresolved. The CDR3 runs to 13 residues. The V and J ends lost 3 bases and 10 bases respectively, with 10 bases between them. The V gene's germline CDR1 is SGHNT and CDR2 YENEEA.

V usage is TRBV3-1 (or the pseudogene TRBV3-2) and J usage is TRBJ1-6, with no clear D. Between the trimmed V and J ends, which lost 1 base and 5 bases, there was a span of 9 bases. CDR3 length: 15 residues. Germline V lookup: CDR1 LGHDT, CDR2 YNNKEL (reference sequence). The CDR3 sequence: CASSQGLGHNSPLHF. The CDR3 nucleotides are TGTGCCAGCAGCCAAGGGTTGGGTCATAATTCACCCCTCCACTTT.

This clone was detected once. The gene calls are TRBV7-8 and TRBJ1-1, with 7 bases identical to TRBD1. The CDR3 runs 13 residues. Germline V gene data show CDR1 as SGHVS and CDR2 as FQNEAQ. Losses at the gene ends were 2 bases for V and 9 bases for J; bases not matched to a gene: 6. The CDR3 sequence: CASSLRGGGQAFF. The CDR3, as DNA: TGTGCCAGCAGCTTAAGGGGAGGGGGCCAAGCTTTCTTT.

This chain links TRBV5-5 with TRBJ2-7, with 10 bases matching TRBD1. Germline CDR1 SGHKS, CDR2 YYEKEE (reference sequence). CDR3 length: 16 residues. V trimming: 0 bases; J trimming: 5 bases; junction bases outside the gene matches: 8. The CDR3 DNA reads as TGTGCCAGCAGCTTGGCGATTGGGACAGGGGTCAACGAGCAGTACTTC. Translated: CASSLAIGTGVNEQYF.

This clone was seen just once. In nucleotides, the CDR3 is TGTGCCACCAGCGAGCCCGGATACGGGGGGAATTACAATGAGCAGTTCTTC. Translation: CATSEPGYGGNYNEQFF. The chain joins TRBV15 to TRBJ2-1; 7 bases fit TRBD2. The V and J ends lost 5 bases and 4 bases, in that order; junction bases with no gene match: 14. CDR1 and CDR2 (germline): LNHNV, YYDKDF (reference sequence). This CDR3 contains 17 residues.

The V and J genes are TRBV6-5 and TRBJ1-2, with D possibly matching TRBD1 (5 bases). Trimming took 2 bases from V and 8 from J, leaving 12 bases between them. The CDR3 sequence is 13 residues long. Germline CDR1 reads MNHEY; CDR2 reads SVGAGI. CDR3 in amino acids: CASSYTGAGGYTF. The DNA for the CDR3 is TGTGCCAGCAGTTACACTGGGGCTGGAGGCTACACCTTC.

The CDR3, as DNA: TGTGCCAGCTCCAAAGACCCTAACACTGAAGCTTTCTTT. Protein: CASSKDPNTEAFF. The chain links TRBV18 to TRBJ1-1; D is undetermined. Trimming took 6 bases from V and 2 from J, leaving 10 bases between them. Germline assignment: CDR1 KGHSH and CDR2 LQKENI. The CDR3 is made up of 13 amino acids.

The rearrangement joins TRBV3-1 (or the pseudogene TRBV3-2) to TRBJ1-5; D unresolved. With 0 bases removed from V and 5 bases from J, the gap between germline ends came to 17 bases. CDR3 length: 17 amino acids. Germline CDR1 and CDR2: LGHDT and YNNKEL (reference sequence). In nucleotides, the CDR3 is TGTGCCAGCAGCCAAGATCCGGGCGCCCTGGGAGATCAGCCCCAGCATTTT. This translates into CASSQDPGALGDQPQHF.

This chain's CDR3 is CASSREGQGPANTGELFF. CDR3 nucleotides: TGCGCCAGCAGCCGGGAAGGACAGGGCCCCGCCAACACCGGGGAGCTGTTTTTT. The chain uses TRBV4-1 and TRBJ2-2; the match to TRBD1 covers 8 bases. J gave up 2 bases and V 4 bases, and 12 bases lay outside the gene matches. Per the germline V gene, CDR1 is MGHRA and CDR2 is YSYEKL. This CDR3 spans 18 amino acids.

The genes are TRBV12-3 or TRBV12-4 and TRBJ2-7; D not certain. Trimming shortened V by 3 bases and J by 3 bases, and 6 bases separated the two germline ends. The CDR3 has 12 residues. CDR3 sequence: CASSFAFYEQYF. CDR3 bases: TGTGCCAGCAGTTTCGCCTTCTACGAGCAGTACTTC.

This chain connects TRBV15 to TRBJ1-5, with a tentative D call TRBD1 (5 bases). Trimming shortened V by 3 bases and J by 11 bases, and 11 bases separated the two germline ends. The CDR3 extends over 12 amino acids. The germline CDR1 and CDR2 sequences are LNHNV and YYDKDF (reference sequence). CDR3 amino acids: CATSRGEGSQHF. Written as DNA, the CDR3 is TGTGCCACCAGCAGGGGGGAGGGGTCCCAGCATTTT.

Turning to this clone: A junction boundary mismatches the germline segment, possibly from a read error. V gene TRBV19 combines with J gene TRBJ1-1; the D is unclear. The CDR3 loop spans 12 amino acids. Germline CDR1 LNHDA, CDR2 SQIVND (reference sequence). CDR3 in amino acids: CASSLERAEAFF. The CDR3 DNA reads as TGTGCCAGTAGTTTAGAAAGGGCTGAAGCTTTCTTT.

The V gene is TRBV27, the J gene TRBJ1-2; 7 nucleotides match TRBD1. CDR1 MNHEY and CDR2 SMNVEV come from the germline V gene (reference sequence). This CDR3 is 19 amino acids long. V was clipped by 3 bases and J by 5 bases; unmatched bases: 21. This CDR3 is CASSFVGGTPGQIRYGYTF. For the CDR3, the DNA is TGTGCCAGCAGTTTTGTGGGGGGGACTCCGGGACAGATTAGGTATGGCTACACCTTC.

The chain joins TRBV28 to TRBJ1-1; no definite D call. The CDR3 totals 12 residues. V gave up 1 base and J gave up 3 bases, with 3 bases separating them. CDR1 and CDR2 (germline): MDHEN, SYDVKM. CDR3 DNA: TGTGCCAGCAGTTTATCTTACACTGAAGCTTTCTTT. Its translation is CASSLSYTEAFF.

The V and J genes are TRBV24-1 and TRBJ2-7; tentative D call: TRBD2 (7 bases). The germline V gene encodes CDR1 KGHDR and CDR2 SFDVKD. The CDR3 has 16 residues. V lost 6 bases and J lost 0, with 17 bases in between. The CDR3 protein is CATSPGGGGGSYEQYF. The CDR3, as DNA: TGTGCCACCAGTCCTGGGGGGGGAGGGGGCTCCTACGAGCAGTACTTC.

This chain connects TRBV19 to TRBJ2-5; TRBD1 matches at 7 bases. V dropped 7 bases and J dropped 3; count of bases not matched to a gene: 11. Germline CDR1 is LNHDA and CDR2 is SQIVND (reference sequence). CDR3 size: 15 residues. CDR3 DNA: TGTGCCAGTACCTGGTCCGGGACAGCCGAAGAGACCCAGTACTTC. Residues: CASTWSGTAEETQYF.